This T cell receptor beta chain came from a study of blood T cell repertoires in COVID-19 (dated by TCRdb to the early 2020s). About the investigation overall: The collaborator samples originated in the United States, Italy and Spain and spanned the acute and convalescent phases of COVID-19. The material from the prospective study consisted of cDNA or gDNA derived from T cells, B-cell-depleted T cells, or PBMCs. The dataset comprised deeply sampled blood TCRbeta repertoires from subjects exposed to, actively infected with, or recovered from COVID-19. The repertoires were released in a freely available public database meant as a resource for research on the immune response to SARS-CoV-2. Samples were obtained from the ongoing ImmuneRACE study (first 160 participants) and from over a thousand subjects provided by 6 global collaborators. The sample metadata nearly always contained a de-identified subject ID, COVID-19 status, age in years and sex. Where available, HLA class I and class II types were taken from metadata supplied by the sample provider and were not determined by assay-based typing. What the work shows at the level of the full study, not this receptor alone: The amount of clinical and demographic metadata varied by source and participant and was provided uncurated.

The immunoSEQ Assay, a bias-controlled multiplex PCR, was used to amplify TCRbeta CDR3 regions from genomic DNA. In the authors' own workflow: Nucleated cell counts per sample were estimated from amplification of reference gene primers within the assay. Sequence reads were collapsed and filtered to measure the absolute abundance of every unique TCRbeta CDR3 rearrangement. For each sample, productive Simpson clonality was calculated as the square root of Simpson's diversity index across productive rearrangements. TCRdb stores this immuneACCESS table with in-frame sequences only. Part of the clones is absent; in the studies checked, under half of the shortfall reflects unresolved V genes, and no reason is known for the rest. The DNA gave D and trimming, while V, J and clone size come from that table. The sample table holds over 250,000 clones, of which 88% were seen once. The biggest ten clones account for around 2.9% of the sample.

As regards this clone: Its cognate antigen has yet to be identified. No quality values exist for individual bases; no much larger clone is one base distant.

CDR1 SGHNT and CDR2 YYREEE were looked up in the germline V gene (reference sequence). Ends trimmed: V by 3 bases, J by 11 bases; bases unmatched to a gene: 10. From the cysteine up to the phenylalanine, the CDR3 has a length of 13 residues. The retained sequence is limited to the CDR3, 39 bases, with the frame set at the first base. Enrolling through a virtual design, the prospective study's participants ranged in age from roughly 18 to 89 years and lived across roughly 24 United States geographic areas. Cohort assignment in the prospective study relied on participant-reported clinical history from a screening survey and a study questionnaire. For ImmuneRACE Cohort 3, a participant was defined as recovered based on two consecutive negative NP/OP PCR tests, clearance by a healthcare professional, or resolution of symptoms. In the prospective study, mobile phlebotomists collected whole blood, serum and a nasopharyngeal or oropharyngeal swab from each participant. Over an approximately 2-month period, participants in the prospective study had the option of providing additional blood draws and questionnaires. Before DNA extraction, prospective study blood samples were shipped either frozen or at room temperature.

The chain is encoded by TRBV5-4 joined to TRBJ1-1, with TRBD1 identical over 7 junction bases. This sequence originates from a woman aged 50 to 65 who had recovered from COVID-19. The sequencing input was PBMCs or T cells enriched from blood (not recorded which). CDR3 sequence: CASSSPNDRVAFF. The nucleotide sequence is given as TGTGCCAGCAGCTCTCCAAATGACAGGGTCGCTTTCTTT.